These T cell receptor beta chains were read from a single sample in a study of T cell repertoires in aging, cancer and after chemotherapy. MiXCR, run by TCRdb on the multiplex PCR reads, gives a single entry per CDR3 protein. The sample gives around 1,700 distinct CDR3 sequences, under 35% of which show up once; 25% to 35% is in the top ten. Sequences were obtained from blood. The receptors were gathered from a human donor with a solid tumor. The donor label of this sample is uncertain. Each CDR3 is given with its conserved first and last residue. The D gene is left open where the match is weak. Size is stated for part of the rows, as once, few or many counts, or as a class when the clone is expanded.

V	J	D	size	CDR3	DNA
TRBV10-1	TRBJ2-7	NA	NA	CASSYGGSGLEQYF	TGCGCCAGCAGCTACGGGGGCAGCGGACTCGAGCAGTACTTC
TRBV19	TRBJ2-5	NA	NA	CASSIVGKQETQYF	TGTGCCAGTAGTATCGTGGGGAAACAAGAGACCCAGTACTTC
TRBV19	TRBJ1-1	NA	NA	CASSIRSGVGNTEAFF	TGTGCCAGTAGTATAAGGTCAGGGGTGGGGAACACTGAAGCTTTCTTT
TRBV19	TRBJ2-7	NA	NA	CASSIRGNYEQYF	TGTGCCAGTAGTATAAGGGGCAATTACGAGCAGTACTTC
TRBV7-9	TRBJ2-1	NA	NA	CASSLSLGGSYNEQFF	TGTGCCAGCAGTCTCTCCCTAGGAGGATCCTACAATGAGCAGTTCTTC
TRBV19	TRBJ2-1	NA	few	CASSTPGRSSYNEQFF	TGTGCCAGTAGTACCCCCGGACGAAGCTCCTACAATGAGCAGTTCTTC
TRBV7-2	TRBJ1-4	NA	NA	CASSFTGRGSNEKLFF	TGTGCCAGCAGCTTCACCGGGAGGGGATCAAATGAAAAACTGTTTTTT
TRBV12-3/TRBV12-4	TRBJ1-2	NA	few	CASSGPNYGYTF	TGTGCCAGTTCAGGGCCTAACTATGGCTACACCTTC
TRBV20-1	TRBJ2-1	TRBD2	NA	CSASGTSGGLSSYNEQFF	TGCAGTGCTAGCGGGACTAGCGGGGGCCTGAGCTCCTACAATGAGCAGTTCTTC
TRBV6-1	TRBJ1-1	NA	NA	CASRIGQGLAEAFF	TGTGCCAGCAGGATCGGGCAGGGGTTGGCTGAAGCTTTCTTT
TRBV4-3	TRBJ2-1	TRBD2	NA	CASSQGSSGEQFF	TGCGCCAGCAGCCAAGGCTCTAGCGGGGAGCAGTTCTTC
TRBV6-1	TRBJ1-4	NA	NA	CASSDWQGNEKLFF	TGTGCCAGCAGTGACTGGCAGGGGAATGAAAAACTGTTTTTT
TRBV20-1	TRBJ2-5	TRBD2	few	CSAKSSGGTQETQYF	TGCAGTGCTAAGTCCAGCGGGGGGACACAAGAGACCCAGTACTTC
TRBV20-1	TRBJ2-7	TRBD1	NA	CSARGRTGVGEQYF	TGCAGTGCCAGAGGAAGGACAGGGGTCGGCGAGCAGTACTTC
TRBV30	TRBJ2-7	TRBD1	NA	CAWRGDGTGQYEQYF	TGTGCCTGGAGGGGGGACGGGACAGGGCAGTACGAGCAGTACTTC
TRBV27	TRBJ2-5	NA	NA	CASSLTVWETQYF	TGTGCCAGCAGTCTGACAGTCTGGGAGACCCAGTACTTC
TRBV30	TRBJ1-2	NA	large	CAWSVFNYGYTF	TGTGCCTGGAGTGTATTTAACTATGGCTACACCTTC
TRBV6-5	TRBJ1-3	TRBD1	few	CASRIRTGGNTIYF	TGTGCCAGCAGGATCAGGACAGGGGGAAACACCATATATTTT
TRBV6-5	TRBJ1-6	NA	NA	CASSYSGSSYNSPLHF	TGTGCCAGCAGTTACTCCGGCAGCTCCTATAATTCACCCCTCCACTTT
TRBV20-1	TRBJ2-3	NA	NA	CSARGLGTGGSTDTQYF	TGCAGTGCTAGAGGCCTCGGGACCGGAGGATCCACAGATACGCAGTATTTT
TRBV19	TRBJ1-1	TRBD1	NA	CASSPRQGRTEAFF	TGTGCCAGTAGTCCCAGACAGGGCCGGACTGAAGCTTTCTTT
TRBV20-1	TRBJ1-6	NA	NA	CSARGGRVNSPLHF	TGCAGTGCTAGAGGCGGCAGGGTTAATTCACCCCTCCACTTT
TRBV5-4	TRBJ2-5	NA	few	CASSSPGLPKQETQYF	TGTGCCAGCAGCTCCCCCGGACTACCAAAGCAAGAGACCCAGTACTTC
TRBV6-5	TRBJ2-5	TRBD2	NA	CASRLAGVSQETQYF	TGTGCCAGCAGACTAGCGGGGGTTAGCCAAGAGACCCAGTACTTC
TRBV6-1	TRBJ2-7	NA	NA	CASIRGRDSYEQYF	TGTGCCAGCATCAGAGGACGGGACTCCTACGAGCAGTACTTC
TRBV18	TRBJ1-2	NA	once	CASSLGQANYGYTF	TGTGCCAGCTCACTTGGTCAAGCTAACTATGGCTACACCTTC
TRBV14	TRBJ2-5	TRBD2	NA	CASSHLRGGYPETQYF	TGTGCCAGCAGCCATCTCCGGGGGGGCTATCCCGAGACCCAGTACTTC
TRBV6-5	TRBJ2-4	NA	NA	CASSPIADLAKNIQYF	TGTGCCAGCAGTCCTATAGCGGATCTAGCCAAAAACATTCAGTACTTC
TRBV20-1	TRBJ2-3	TRBD2	NA	CSAAGLASADTQYF	TGCAGTGCCGCGGGACTAGCGTCGGCAGATACGCAGTATTTT
TRBV6-2/TRBV6-3	TRBJ2-2	NA	NA	CATGAGRRNTGELFF	TGTGCCACGGGAGCGGGCAGGAGGAACACCGGGGAGCTGTTTTTT
TRBV29-1	TRBJ1-1	NA	few	CSARAGGRLDTEAFF	TGCAGCGCCCGAGCGGGGGGGCGATTGGACACTGAAGCTTTCTTT
TRBV19	TRBJ2-7	TRBD2	few	CASSGGTGKYEQYF	TGTGCCAGTAGCGGGGGGACGGGAAAGTACGAGCAGTACTTC
TRBV7-2	TRBJ2-5	NA	NA	CASSPIAPLEGETQYF	TGTGCCAGCAGCCCCATAGCCCCCCTAGAGGGAGAGACCCAGTACTTC
TRBV7-3	TRBJ2-7	TRBD2	NA	CASSLIPGGEYEQYF	TGTGCCAGCAGCTTAATTCCGGGAGGGGAGTACGAGCAGTACTTC
TRBV6-6	TRBJ2-5	TRBD2	NA	CASSLASGGGETQYF	TGTGCCAGCAGTTTGGCTAGCGGGGGTGGGGAGACCCAGTACTTC
TRBV20-1	TRBJ2-5	TRBD2	few	CSASGRAGDQETQYF	TGCAGTGCTAGTGGTCGGGCGGGGGACCAAGAGACCCAGTACTTC
TRBV5-4	TRBJ2-5	NA	few	CASSLGVETQYF	TGTGCCAGCAGCTTGGGGGTAGAGACCCAGTACTTC
TRBV12-5	TRBJ2-1	NA	NA	CASGLVRTGPWDNEQFF	TGTGCTAGTGGTTTGGTACGTACCGGGCCTTGGGACAATGAGCAGTTCTTC
TRBV6-1	TRBJ2-1	TRBD2	few	CASTTSPEYNEQFF	TGTGCCAGCACGACTAGCCCAGAATACAATGAGCAGTTCTTC
TRBV6-6	TRBJ1-4	NA	NA	CASSYSGGESEKLFF	TGTGCCAGCAGTTACTCGGGAGGGGAGAGTGAAAAACTGTTTTTT
TRBV30	TRBJ2-7	NA	few	CAWNLGDITPYEQYF	TGTGCCTGGAATCTGGGGGACATTACCCCCTACGAGCAGTACTTC
TRBV5-1	TRBJ1-2	TRBD1	NA	CASSTQPGQGLSGYTF	TGCGCCAGCAGCACTCAGCCGGGACAGGGCCTGAGCGGCTACACCTTC
TRBV6-1	TRBJ2-7	NA	NA	CATVLGSLYEQYF	TGTGCCACCGTACTTGGCAGCCTCTACGAGCAGTACTTC